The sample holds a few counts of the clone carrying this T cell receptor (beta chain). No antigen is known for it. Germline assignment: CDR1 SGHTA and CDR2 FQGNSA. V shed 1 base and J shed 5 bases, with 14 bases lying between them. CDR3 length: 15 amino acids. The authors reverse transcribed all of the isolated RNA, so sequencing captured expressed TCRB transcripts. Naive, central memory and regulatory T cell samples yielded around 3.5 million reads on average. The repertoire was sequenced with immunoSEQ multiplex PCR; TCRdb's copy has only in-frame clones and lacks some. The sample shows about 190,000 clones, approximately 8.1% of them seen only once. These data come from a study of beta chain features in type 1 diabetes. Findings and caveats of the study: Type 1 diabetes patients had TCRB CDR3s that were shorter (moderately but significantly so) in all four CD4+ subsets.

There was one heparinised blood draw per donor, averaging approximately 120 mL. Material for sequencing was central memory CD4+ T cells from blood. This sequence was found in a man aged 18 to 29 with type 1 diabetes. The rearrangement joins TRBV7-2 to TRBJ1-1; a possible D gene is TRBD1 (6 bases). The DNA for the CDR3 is TGTGCCAGCAGCTTAGAGGGCAGGGGTTGGACTGAAGCTTTCTTT. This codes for CASSLEGRGWTEAFF.